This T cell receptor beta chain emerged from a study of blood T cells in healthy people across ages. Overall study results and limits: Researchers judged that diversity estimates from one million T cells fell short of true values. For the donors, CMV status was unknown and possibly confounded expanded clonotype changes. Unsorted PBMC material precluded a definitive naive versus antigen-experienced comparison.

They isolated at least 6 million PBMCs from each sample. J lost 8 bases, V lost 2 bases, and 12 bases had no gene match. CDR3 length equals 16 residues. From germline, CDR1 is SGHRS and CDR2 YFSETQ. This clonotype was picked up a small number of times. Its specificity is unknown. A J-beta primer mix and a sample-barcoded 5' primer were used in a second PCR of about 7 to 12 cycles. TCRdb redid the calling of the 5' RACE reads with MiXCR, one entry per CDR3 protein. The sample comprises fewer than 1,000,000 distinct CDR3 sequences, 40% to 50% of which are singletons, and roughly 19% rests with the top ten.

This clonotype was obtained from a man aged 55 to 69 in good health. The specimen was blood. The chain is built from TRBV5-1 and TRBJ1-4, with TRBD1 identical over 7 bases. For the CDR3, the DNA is TGCGCCAGCAGCTTTACCTCCGGGACAGAATCCGAAAAACTGTTTTTT. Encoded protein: CASSFTSGTESEKLFF.